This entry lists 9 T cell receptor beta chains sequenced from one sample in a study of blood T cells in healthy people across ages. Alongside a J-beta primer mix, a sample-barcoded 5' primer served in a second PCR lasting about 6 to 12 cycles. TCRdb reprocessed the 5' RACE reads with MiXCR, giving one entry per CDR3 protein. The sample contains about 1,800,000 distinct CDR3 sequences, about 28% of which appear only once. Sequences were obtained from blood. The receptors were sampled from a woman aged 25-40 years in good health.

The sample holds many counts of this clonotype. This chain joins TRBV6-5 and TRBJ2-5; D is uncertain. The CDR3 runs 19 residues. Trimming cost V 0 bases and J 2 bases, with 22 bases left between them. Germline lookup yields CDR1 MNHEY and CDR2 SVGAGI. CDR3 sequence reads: CASSYSGRGSIFQQETQYF. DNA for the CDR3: TGTGCCAGCAGTTACTCGGGTCGCGGCAGCATCTTCCAACAAGAGACCCAGTACTTC.

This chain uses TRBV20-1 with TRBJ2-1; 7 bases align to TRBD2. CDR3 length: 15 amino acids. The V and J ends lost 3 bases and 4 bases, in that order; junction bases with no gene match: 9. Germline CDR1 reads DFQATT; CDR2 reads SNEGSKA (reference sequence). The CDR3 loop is CSASGAGERYNEQFF. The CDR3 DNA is TGCAGTGCTAGTGGGGCGGGAGAAAGGTACAATGAGCAGTTCTTC.

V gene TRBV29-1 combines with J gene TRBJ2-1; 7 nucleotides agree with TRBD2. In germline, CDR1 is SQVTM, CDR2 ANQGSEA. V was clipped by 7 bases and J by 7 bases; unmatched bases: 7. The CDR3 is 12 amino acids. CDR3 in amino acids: CSGRLAPNEQFF. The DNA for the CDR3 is TGCAGCGGCCGACTAGCTCCTAATGAGCAGTTCTTC.

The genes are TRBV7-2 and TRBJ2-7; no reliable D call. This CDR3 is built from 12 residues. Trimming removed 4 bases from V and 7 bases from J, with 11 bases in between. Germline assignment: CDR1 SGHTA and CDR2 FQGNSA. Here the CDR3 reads CASSSRMEEQYF. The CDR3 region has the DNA TGTGCCAGCAGCTCCAGGATGGAGGAGCAGTACTTC.

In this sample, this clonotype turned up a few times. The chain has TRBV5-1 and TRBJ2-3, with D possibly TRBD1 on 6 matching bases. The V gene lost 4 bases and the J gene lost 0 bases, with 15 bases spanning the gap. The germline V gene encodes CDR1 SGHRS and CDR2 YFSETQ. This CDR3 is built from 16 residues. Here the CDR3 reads CASSLGQPYSTDTQYF. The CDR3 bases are TGCGCCAGCAGCCTCGGACAGCCTTATAGCACAGATACGCAGTATTTT.

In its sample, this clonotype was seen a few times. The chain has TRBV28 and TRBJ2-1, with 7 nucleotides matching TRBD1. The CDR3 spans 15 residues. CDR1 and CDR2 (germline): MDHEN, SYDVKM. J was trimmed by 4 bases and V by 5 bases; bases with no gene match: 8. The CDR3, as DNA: TGTGCCAGCAGTCGGAACAGGGGCCGTTACAATGAGCAGTTCTTC. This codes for CASSRNRGRYNEQFF.

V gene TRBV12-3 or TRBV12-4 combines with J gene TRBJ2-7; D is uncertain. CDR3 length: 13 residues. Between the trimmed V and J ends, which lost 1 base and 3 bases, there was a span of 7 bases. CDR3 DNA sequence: TGTGCCAGCAGTTTAGGGCCGCACTACGAGCAGTACTTC. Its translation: CASSLGPHYEQYF.

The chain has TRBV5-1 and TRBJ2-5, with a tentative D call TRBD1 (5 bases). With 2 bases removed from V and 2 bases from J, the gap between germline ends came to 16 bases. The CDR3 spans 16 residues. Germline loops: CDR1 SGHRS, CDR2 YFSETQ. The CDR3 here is CASSFGFRGFQETQYF. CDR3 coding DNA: TGCGCCAGCAGCTTTGGTTTTAGGGGATTTCAAGAGACCCAGTACTTC.

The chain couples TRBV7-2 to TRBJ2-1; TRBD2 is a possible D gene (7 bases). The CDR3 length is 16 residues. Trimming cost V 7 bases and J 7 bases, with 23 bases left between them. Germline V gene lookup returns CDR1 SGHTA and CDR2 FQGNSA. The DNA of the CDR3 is TGTGCCAGCACCTCCTCAGGGGCGGGGGTGGGAAATGAGCAGTTCTTC. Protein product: CASTSSGAGVGNEQFF.